These T cell receptor beta chains were read from a single sample in a study of CD8+ T cells in alopecia areata. Assay used: immunoSEQ multiplex PCR; TCRdb lists only in-frame clones, some missing. The table records about 200,000 clones, around two fifths of them present only once. The starting material was CD4+ T cells sorted from blood, obtained around week 34, from a patient treated with tofacitinib. The receptors originated from a human donor with alopecia areata. The CDR3 runs from the conserved cysteine through the conserved F or W. Each record gives: CDR3 DNA, CDR3 protein, CDR3 length, clone size, J gene, V gene, D gene. D genes are given only for firm matches. Rows may omit the clone size; those that give it use once, few, many or a size class.

DNA: TGTGCCTGGAACAGGGGAGGAGCAGATACGCAGTATTTT
CDR3: CAWNRGGADTQYF
length: 13
size: .
J: TRBJ2-3
V: TRBV30
D: .

DNA: TGTGCCAGCAGCACCCCCCGGAGGGGAAACTCTGGCTACACCTTC
CDR3: CASSTPRRGNSGYTF
length: 15
size: few
J: TRBJ1-2
V: TRBV4-2
D: .

DNA: TGTGCCAGCAGCGCCAACACAGGGAACCCCTACGAGCAGTACTTC
CDR3: CASSANTGNPYEQYF
length: 15
size: .
J: TRBJ2-7
V: TRBV11-2
D: .

DNA: TGTGCCAGCAGTTACTCGATGTGGGGAGATCAGCCCCAGCATTTT
CDR3: CASSYSMWGDQPQHF
length: 15
size: .
J: TRBJ1-5
V: TRBV6-5
D: .

DNA: TGTGCCTGTGAATTTCTTGGGAGCTACACCTTC
CDR3: CACEFLGSYTF
length: 11
size: once
J: TRBJ1-2
V: TRBV30
D: .

DNA: TGTGCCTGGAGTGGACAGCTTAAAAACATTCAGTACTTC
CDR3: CAWSGQLKNIQYF
length: 13
size: .
J: TRBJ2-4
V: TRBV30
D: .

DNA: TGTGCCAGCAGCGTAGGATTCGGGAGTAGCACCGGGGAGCTGTTTTTT
CDR3: CASSVGFGSSTGELFF
length: 16
size: many
J: TRBJ2-2
V: TRBV9
D: .

DNA: TGTGCCAGCAGCCTCGGGACAGGGAATGGCTACACCTTC
CDR3: CASSLGTGNGYTF
length: 13
size: few
J: TRBJ1-2
V: TRBV6-6
D: TRBD1

DNA: TGTGCCAGCAGTGAGCCCGGGGGACAGCCCCAGCATTTT
CDR3: CASSEPGGQPQHF
length: 13
size: .
J: TRBJ1-5
V: TRBV2
D: .

DNA: TGTGCCAGCAGCCCAACCGAGGGTAGTACCTACGAGCAGTACTTC
CDR3: CASSPTEGSTYEQYF
length: 15
size: .
J: TRBJ2-7
V: TRBV9
D: .

DNA: TGCAGCGTTGAGCAAAGGCGGGGGGGCCCAGATACGCAGTATTTT
CDR3: CSVEQRRGGPDTQYF
length: 15
size: .
J: TRBJ2-3
V: TRBV29-1
D: TRBD2

DNA: TGTGCCAGCAGTTACACACGAGGCACAGATACGCAGTATTTT
CDR3: CASSYTRGTDTQYF
length: 14
size: .
J: TRBJ2-3
V: TRBV6-5
D: .

DNA: TGTGCCTGGAGTCGAAGGAGCGGATCCTACGAGCAGTACTTC
CDR3: CAWSRRSGSYEQYF
length: 14
size: .
J: TRBJ2-7
V: TRBV30
D: .

DNA: TGTGCCAGCAGCATAACGGACAGTCTGAACACTGAAGCTTTCTTT
CDR3: CASSITDSLNTEAFF
length: 15
size: few
J: TRBJ1-1
V: TRBV7-9
D: .

DNA: TGTGCCTGGAGTGTTGGTCGGGTACAGAACTATGGCTACACCTTC
CDR3: CAWSVGRVQNYGYTF
length: 15
size: .
J: TRBJ1-2
V: TRBV30
D: .

DNA: TGTGCCAGCAGGACGGGACAGTCAAATTCACCCCTCCACTTT
CDR3: CASRTGQSNSPLHF
length: 14
size: .
J: TRBJ1-6
V: TRBV27
D: TRBD1

DNA: TGTGCCAGCAGCCCTCGGGACGGCAGTGAAGCTTTCTTT
CDR3: CASSPRDGSEAFF
length: 13
size: .
J: TRBJ1-1
V: TRBV11-1
D: .

DNA: TGCGCCAGCAGTGACCAGTTTGAGCAGTTCTTC
CDR3: CASSDQFEQFF
length: 11
size: .
J: TRBJ2-1
V: TRBV10-1
D: .

DNA: TGTGCCAGCAGCCTCCGTACTAGACCAGATACGCAGTATTTT
CDR3: CASSLRTRPDTQYF
length: 14
size: .
J: TRBJ2-3
V: TRBV9
D: .

DNA: TGTGCCAGCAGTGAATACAGGGAGGATGGCTACACCTTC
CDR3: CASSEYREDGYTF
length: 13
size: .
J: TRBJ1-2
V: TRBV25-1
D: .

DNA: TGCGCCAGCAGCGCCGGGACTAGCGGGAACACAGATACGCAGTATTTT
CDR3: CASSAGTSGNTDTQYF
length: 16
size: once
J: TRBJ2-3
V: TRBV5-1
D: TRBD2

DNA: TGTGCCAGCATCCCCGGACAGGTGAACACCGGGGAGCTGTTTTTT
CDR3: CASIPGQVNTGELFF
length: 15
size: once
J: TRBJ2-2
V: TRBV6-5
D: TRBD1